Each of the 24 T cell receptor beta chains below was sequenced from the same sample in a study of cytomegalovirus exposure and HLA in healthy donors. Both 60 Vbeta primers and 13 Jbeta primers went into the PCR. Profiling relied on immunoSEQ multiplex PCR, and the TCRdb table lists in-frame clones only, not all of them. This table has roughly 190,000 clones, roughly 13% appearing once. The material sequenced was PBMCs. The receptor source for this set is a man in his fifties or sixties in good health and CMV-seropositive.

This chain links TRBV5-1 with TRBJ1-6; 7 bases map to TRBD1. V lost 1 base, J lost 10 bases, and 8 bases stayed unmatched. Germline V gene data show CDR1 as SGHRS and CDR2 as YFSETQ. The CDR3 totals 15 residues. Written as DNA, the CDR3 is TGCGCCAGCAGCTTGACCCAAGGACAGGACTCACCCCTCCACTTT. It codes for CASSLTQGQDSPLHF.

This clone has only a few counts. The rearrangement links TRBV5-8 to TRBJ2-2, with 7 bases matching TRBD1. Germline V gene data show CDR1 as SGHTS and CDR2 as YDEGEE. V was pared by 3 bases and J by 0 bases, with 5 bases of the junction left unmatched. The CDR3 runs to 16 residues. The CDR3 spells CASSSGQLTNTGELFF. CDR3 nucleotide sequence: TGTGCCAGCAGCTCGGGACAGTTGACGAACACCGGGGAGCTGTTTTTT.

The J gene is TRBJ2-7, the V gene TRBV2; TRBD2 might be the D (5 bases). Germline V gene data show CDR1 as SNHLY and CDR2 as FYNNEI. The CDR3 covers 15 residues. Trimming cost V 0 bases and J 5 bases, with 14 bases left between them. CDR3 DNA: TGTGCCAGCAGTGAAGCGCGGGTAGGCGGCAACGAGCAGTACGTC. As protein: CASSEARVGGNEQYV.

The chain is built from TRBV7-6 and TRBJ1-1; 7 bases match TRBD1. There are 15 residues in the CDR3. V lost 3 bases, J lost 1 base, and 5 bases stayed unmatched. Germline V lookup: CDR1 SGHVS, CDR2 FNYEAQ. The CDR3, as DNA: TGTGCCAGCAGCTTCTACAGGGGACAGAACACTGAAGCTTTCTTT. It specifies CASSFYRGQNTEAFF.

This chain joins TRBV11-2 and TRBJ1-2; D is ambiguous. Germline values: CDR1 SGHAT, CDR2 FQNNGV. Trimming took 4 bases from V and 5 from J, leaving 14 bases between them. The CDR3 length is 14 residues. This CDR3 is CASSSLGSRYGYTF. CDR3 DNA: TGTGCCAGCAGCTCTCTCGGTTCACGGTATGGCTACACCTTC.

This chain connects TRBV15 to TRBJ2-3, with no clear D. Germline values: CDR1 LNHNV, CDR2 YYDKDF (reference sequence). The CDR3 extends over 13 amino acids. Trimming removed 1 base from V and 1 base from J, with 3 bases in between. The DNA of the CDR3 is TGTGCCACCAGCAGAGGGCGCACAGATACGCAGTATTTT. Encoded protein: CATSRGRTDTQYF.

The chain uses TRBV6-1 and TRBJ2-2; D possibly corresponds to TRBD1 (5 bases). The germline V gene has CDR1 MNHNS and CDR2 SASEGT. CDR3 length: 14 amino acids. V lost 4 bases and J 4 bases, leaving 10 bases between the germline ends. CDR3 sequence: CASSVDKPTGELFF. For the CDR3, the DNA is TGTGCCAGCAGTGTGGACAAACCCACCGGGGAGCTGTTTTTT.

As DNA, the CDR3 is TGTACCAGCAGCCAAGGCCGGGACAGAACCAATCAGCCCCAGCATTTT. Protein product: CTSSQGRDRTNQPQHF. The V gene is TRBV7-2, the J gene TRBJ1-5; 7 bases line up with TRBD1. Trimming took 5 bases from V and 3 from J; bases not matched to a gene: 10. This CDR3 contains 16 residues. From germline, CDR1 is SGHTA and CDR2 FQGNSA.

This clone showed up just a few times. The V and J genes are TRBV27 and TRBJ1-6, with TRBD1 matching 7 bases. Trimming removed 5 bases from V and 7 bases from J; junction bases left unmatched: 11. This CDR3 spans 16 amino acids. Germline V CDR1 and CDR2: MNHEY, SMNVEV (reference sequence). CDR3 coding DNA: TGTGCCAGCAGTAACCGGGACAGCGACTGGAATTCACCCCTCCACTTT. Protein: CASSNRDSDWNSPLHF.

In its sample, this clone was seen a few times. The chain recombines TRBV7-2 with TRBJ1-3; possibly TRBD1 for D (5 bases). With 1 base removed from V and 0 bases from J, the gap between germline ends came to 16 bases. CDR3 size: 18 residues. Germline V gene data show CDR1 as SGHTA and CDR2 as FQGNSA. CDR3 region: CASSLDAGRPSSGNTIYF. For the CDR3, the DNA is TGTGCCAGCAGCTTAGATGCGGGACGGCCTAGCTCTGGAAACACCATATATTTT.

V and J are TRBV28 and TRBJ1-2, with a weak D call TRBD1 (6 bases). The V and J ends lost 7 bases and 2 bases respectively, with 8 bases between them. From germline, CDR1 is MDHEN and CDR2 SYDVKM. The CDR3 extends over 12 amino acids. CDR3 residues: CASIGQNYGYTF. The CDR3 DNA follows: TGTGCCAGCATTGGACAGAACTATGGCTACACCTTC.

The chain recombines TRBV19 with TRBJ1-2, with D possibly TRBD1 on 5 matching bases. The CDR3 loop spans 17 amino acids. V shed 0 bases and J shed 4 bases, with 18 bases lying between them. Germline-derived CDR1 and CDR2 are LNHDA and SQIVND (reference sequence). The CDR3 DNA follows: TGTGCCAGTAGTATAGATCCCCCGGGACTTCGGACCTATGGCTACACCTTC. It yields the protein CASSIDPPGLRTYGYTF.

This clone showed up just a few times. This sequence joins TRBV2 and TRBJ2-3; 8 bases are a match to TRBD2. The CDR3 is 14 residues long. Germline CDR1 and CDR2: SNHLY and FYNNEI. The trim removed 6 bases at V and 5 bases at J, leaving 7 bases unmatched. The CDR3 loop reads CASSLGLAGDTQYF. The CDR3 DNA is TGTGCCAGCAGCTTAGGACTAGCCGGAGATACGCAGTATTTT.

The CDR3 sequence: CASSILSAGTGFNSPLHF. The CDR3 nucleotides read TGTGCCAGTAGTATTCTATCAGCCGGGACAGGGTTCAATTCACCCCTCCACTTT. J is TRBJ1-6 and V is TRBV19; 9 bases match TRBD1. The CDR3 spans 18 residues. CDR1 and CDR2 (germline): LNHDA, SQIVND (reference sequence). The V segment lost 3 bases and the J segment 7 bases; nucleotides outside the gene matches: 13.

The chain uses TRBV19 and TRBJ1-1, with no clear D. V dropped 4 bases and J dropped 1 base, with 7 bases sitting between them. This CDR3 region has 13 residues. Germline V lookup: CDR1 LNHDA, CDR2 SQIVND (reference sequence). CDR3 residues: CASSRAGNTEAFF. DNA of the CDR3: TGTGCCAGTAGTAGGGCCGGGAACACTGAAGCTTTCTTT.

As concerns this clone: Relative to the germline gene, one junction end is altered; a read error may explain this. Other DNA sequences in this sample translate to the same CDR3. The chain recombines TRBV15 with TRBJ1-1; a weak D match, TRBD1 (5 bases). CDR3 length: 13 residues. CDR1 is LNHNV and CDR2 is YYDKDF in the germline V gene (reference sequence). The DNA for the CDR3 is TGTGCTACCAGCAGAGGGCAGGGTGTATCAGCTTTCTTT. Translation gives CATSRGQGVSAFF.

This chain joins TRBV4-3 and TRBJ1-1; perhaps TRBD1 as D (5 bases). This CDR3 has 16 amino acids. Trimming took 0 bases from V and 2 from J, leaving 13 bases between them. Germline assignment: CDR1 LGHNA and CDR2 YSLEER. The CDR3 loop is CASSQDARTPNTEAFF. The CDR3 DNA sequence: TGCGCCAGCAGCCAAGATGCAAGGACACCCAACACTGAAGCTTTCTTT.

The V and J genes are TRBV11-3 and TRBJ1-1; unclear D gene. Between the trimmed V and J ends, which lost 5 bases and 3 bases, there was a span of 10 bases. The germline V gene has CDR1 SGHNT and CDR2 YENEEA. The CDR3 is 13 amino acids. CDR3: CASSRGMYTEAFF. In DNA, the CDR3 is TGTGCCAGCAGCCGAGGGATGTACACTGAAGCTTTCTTT.

The V call is TRBV19, the J call TRBJ1-5; 7 bases line up with TRBD1. The V segment lost 6 bases and the J segment 8 bases; nucleotides outside the gene matches: 7. Germline V gene lookup returns CDR1 LNHDA and CDR2 SQIVND (reference sequence). This CDR3 contains 13 residues. CDR3 loop: CASRLQGQEPQHF. The DNA for the CDR3 is TGTGCCAGTAGGCTACAGGGGCAGGAGCCCCAGCATTTT. The complete variable domain, with remaining parts taken from reference TRBV19 and TRBJ1-5, reads DGGITQSPKYLFRKEGQNVTLSCEQNLNHDAMYWYRQDPGQGLRLIYYSQIVNDFQKGDIAEGYSVSREKKESFPLTVTSAQKNPTAFYLCASRLQGQEPQHFGDGTRLSIL.

This clone has more than one count but fewer than ten. The chain has TRBV9 and TRBJ1-2, with TRBD1 as a possible D gene (6 bases). The CDR3 spans 16 residues. Trimming removed 3 bases from V and 1 base from J, with 16 bases in between. The germline V gene encodes CDR1 SGDLS and CDR2 YYNGEE. In DNA form, the CDR3 reads TGTGCCAGCAGCGCCGGTGGGGGGGACATTAACTATGGCTACACCTTC. It specifies CASSAGGGDINYGYTF.

This clone has more than one count but fewer than ten. The chain couples TRBV27 to TRBJ2-5; D perhaps matches TRBD2 (6 bases). CDR3 size: 18 residues. Germline values: CDR1 MNHEY, CDR2 SMNVEV (reference sequence). V lost 6 bases and J 5 bases, leaving 28 bases between the germline ends. The CDR3 loop is CASSPSMASVYGEETQYF. The CDR3 DNA is TGTGCCAGCAGCCCCTCCATGGCTAGCGTGTACGGAGAGGAGACCCAGTACTTC.

This clone was detected a few times. The chain has TRBV4-3 and TRBJ1-5, with D possibly TRBD1 on 5 matching bases. Between the trimmed V and J ends, which lost 8 bases and 0 bases, there was a span of 14 bases. This CDR3 spans 15 amino acids. Germline assignment: CDR1 LGHNA and CDR2 YSLEER. The CDR3 region has the DNA TGCGCCAGCGGCCCGGACATCTATAGCAATCAGCCCCAGCATTTT. As protein: CASGPDIYSNQPQHF.

This chain uses TRBV9 with TRBJ2-6, with 12 bases aligning to TRBD1. Germline assignment: CDR1 SGDLS and CDR2 YYNGEE. CDR3 size: 19 residues. V gave up 3 bases and J gave up 2 bases; unmatched junction bases: 9. The CDR3 region has the DNA TGTGCCAGCAGCGCAACGAGTGGGACAGGGGGCACTGGGGCCAACGTCCTGACTTTC. Its translation: CASSATSGTGGTGANVLTF.

The chain combines TRBV5-1 with TRBJ2-5, with TRBD1 matching over 10 bases. CDR1 is SGHRS, CDR2 YFSETQ, per germline. The junction had 4 bases not matched to a gene; V was cut back by 2 bases and J by 6 bases. The CDR3 length is 14 residues. This CDR3 is CASSLDRGPKTQYF. The CDR3 DNA is TGCGCCAGCAGCTTAGACAGGGGGCCAAAGACCCAGTACTTC.